A selection of T cell receptor beta chains follows, all from one sample in a study of OX40 agonist ivuxolimab in advanced cancers. Profiled with immunoSEQ multiplex PCR; TCRdb holds only in-frame clones, not every one. The sample yields about 83,000 clones, about 86% seen once. Sample: CD4+ or CD8+ T cells sorted from blood, taken in a trial of the OX40 agonist ivuxolimab. The source of these receptors is an adult with an advanced solid tumor such as melanoma, head and neck, liver or kidney cancer. CDR3s include the opening cysteine and the closing phenylalanine or tryptophan. The D gene is left open where the match is weak. Some rows mark clone size as missing; the rest say once, few, many or name a class of expanded clone.

V gene: TRBV19
clone size: few
D gene: .
J gene: TRBJ2-2
CDR3 DNA: TGTGCCAGTAGTATAGACCGGACGGGGGCCGGGGAGCTGTTTTTT
CDR3 protein: CASSIDRTGAGELFF

V gene: TRBV5-1
clone size: once
D gene: .
J gene: TRBJ2-3
CDR3 DNA: TGCGCCAGCAGCCCAGGGTATCGGGGCACAGATACGCAGTATTTT
CDR3 protein: CASSPGYRGTDTQYF

V gene: TRBV18
clone size: .
D gene: .
J gene: TRBJ1-3
CDR3 DNA: TGTGCCAGCTCATCCCTCTCGACAGTTGCCGGAAACACCATATATTTT
CDR3 protein: CASSSLSTVAGNTIYF

V gene: TRBV19
clone size: .
D gene: .
J gene: TRBJ1-1
CDR3 DNA: TGTGCCAGTAGTATACAGGGCGGGGACACTGAAGCTTTCTTT
CDR3 protein: CASSIQGGDTEAFF

V gene: TRBV7-6
clone size: .
D gene: .
J gene: TRBJ2-5
CDR3 DNA: TGTGCCAGCAGCCCGAGAGTGTCCGGGCGGGGTACATTCGTGGAGACCCAGTACTTC
CDR3 protein: CASSPRVSGRGTFVETQYF

V gene: TRBV18
clone size: once
D gene: TRBD1
J gene: TRBJ2-2
CDR3 DNA: TGTGCCAGCTCAAAGGGACAGGAGAACACCGGGGAGCTGTTTTTT
CDR3 protein: CASSKGQENTGELFF

V gene: TRBV5-4
clone size: .
D gene: .
J gene: TRBJ2-2
CDR3 DNA: TGTGCCAGCAGCTCCCCCTTTTCAGGGAGAGCCGGGGAGCTGTTTTTT
CDR3 protein: CASSSPFSGRAGELFF

V gene: TRBV11-2
clone size: .
D gene: .
J gene: TRBJ1-2
CDR3 DNA: TGTGCCAGCAGCTTGGGAGGGGATGGCTACACCTTC
CDR3 protein: CASSLGGDGYTF

V gene: TRBV7-7
clone size: .
D gene: .
J gene: TRBJ2-5
CDR3 DNA: TGTGCTAGCAGCTTAGCGGTTAGCGTGGGGGCGGAGACCCAGTACTTC
CDR3 protein: CASSLAVSVGAETQYF

V gene: TRBV7-2
clone size: .
D gene: TRBD2
J gene: TRBJ2-7
CDR3 DNA: TGTGCCAGCAGCCCCCGGGGGGGCGGTTACGAGCAGTACTTC
CDR3 protein: CASSPRGGGYEQYF

V gene: TRBV5-1
clone size: .
D gene: TRBD1
J gene: TRBJ1-5
CDR3 DNA: TGCGCCAGCAGCCGGGAAGGACAGGACAATCAGCCCCAGCATTTT
CDR3 protein: CASSREGQDNQPQHF

V gene: TRBV2
clone size: .
D gene: TRBD1
J gene: TRBJ1-5
CDR3 DNA: TGTGCCAGCACAAGGGGACAGGCAACCTATAGCAATCAGCCCCAGCATTTT
CDR3 protein: CASTRGQATYSNQPQHF

V gene: TRBV5-5
clone size: .
D gene: .
J gene: TRBJ1-1
CDR3 DNA: TGTGCCAGCAGCTGGACCGGGGGAATAACTGAAGCTTTCTTT
CDR3 protein: CASSWTGGITEAFF

V gene: TRBV7-8
clone size: .
D gene: .
J gene: TRBJ2-6
CDR3 DNA: TGTGCCAGCAGCTATGAGGGGGCTGGGGCCAACGTCCTGACTTTC
CDR3 protein: CASSYEGAGANVLTF

V gene: TRBV5-1
clone size: .
D gene: .
J gene: TRBJ1-4
CDR3 DNA: TGCGCCAGCAGCTTGGACGGTAATGAAAAACTGTTTTTT
CDR3 protein: CASSLDGNEKLFF

V gene: TRBV11-2
clone size: .
D gene: .
J gene: TRBJ2-7
CDR3 DNA: TGTGCCAGCAGAAACTACAGGGAGGGACGCGAGCAGTACTTC
CDR3 protein: CASRNYREGREQYF

V gene: TRBV19
clone size: .
D gene: TRBD1
J gene: TRBJ2-5
CDR3 DNA: TGTGCCAGTAGTTTCGACAGGGAAGAGACCCAGTACTTC
CDR3 protein: CASSFDREETQYF

V gene: TRBV6-5
clone size: .
D gene: .
J gene: TRBJ1-5
CDR3 DNA: TGTGCCAGCAGGGAAAGCATAAATCAGCCCCAGCATTTT
CDR3 protein: CASRESINQPQHF

V gene: TRBV7-9
clone size: .
D gene: .
J gene: TRBJ2-5
CDR3 DNA: TGTGCCAGCAGTATACAAGAGACCCAGTACTTC
CDR3 protein: CASSIQETQYF

V gene: TRBV4-2
clone size: .
D gene: TRBD1
J gene: TRBJ2-5
CDR3 DNA: TGTGCCAGCAGCCAGGGCCGGGACAGCCTACAAGAGACCCAGTACTTC
CDR3 protein: CASSQGRDSLQETQYF

V gene: TRBV5-6
clone size: few
D gene: .
J gene: TRBJ2-5
CDR3 DNA: TGTGCCAGTAACAGACTAGACCGGATCCAAGAGACCCAGTACTTC
CDR3 protein: CASNRLDRIQETQYF

V gene: TRBV19
clone size: .
D gene: .
J gene: TRBJ1-6
CDR3 DNA: TGTGCCAGTAGTATAGATCGGGAATCACCCCTCCACTTT
CDR3 protein: CASSIDRESPLHF

V gene: TRBV2
clone size: .
D gene: TRBD1
J gene: TRBJ2-7
CDR3 DNA: TGTGCCAGCAGCGCGGACAGGGGGCTGTACGAGCAGTACTTC
CDR3 protein: CASSADRGLYEQYF

V gene: TRBV30
clone size: .
D gene: .
J gene: TRBJ2-1
CDR3 DNA: TGTGCCTGGGAGGGGAGGAACTACAATGAGCAGTTCTTC
CDR3 protein: CAWEGRNYNEQFF

V gene: TRBV4-3
clone size: once
D gene: TRBD1
J gene: TRBJ2-7
CDR3 DNA: TGCGCCAGCAGCCAAGATTTCGACAGGACAGGGCCCAAGGACGAGCAGTACTTC
CDR3 protein: CASSQDFDRTGPKDEQYF

V gene: TRBV11-2
clone size: .
D gene: .
J gene: TRBJ1-1
CDR3 DNA: TGTGCCAGCAGCAGGTTGGTGCAGGGGCAGAACACTGAAGCTTTCTTT
CDR3 protein: CASSRLVQGQNTEAFF

V gene: TRBV6-1
clone size: .
D gene: .
J gene: TRBJ2-3
CDR3 DNA: TGTGCCAGCAGTCCCCCGGGACGCCGAGATACGCAGTATTTT
CDR3 protein: CASSPPGRRDTQYF

V gene: TRBV7-9
clone size: few
D gene: .
J gene: TRBJ1-3
CDR3 DNA: TGTGCCAGCAGCTTAGCGGGTACTGGAAACACCATATATTTT
CDR3 protein: CASSLAGTGNTIYF

V gene: TRBV30
clone size: .
D gene: TRBD1
J gene: TRBJ2-1
CDR3 DNA: TGTGCCTGGAGTTACGGGACAGGGGACAATGAGCAGTTCTTC
CDR3 protein: CAWSYGTGDNEQFF

V gene: TRBV19
clone size: .
D gene: TRBD1
J gene: TRBJ1-2
CDR3 DNA: TGTGCCAGTATGGCCCCAGGGGGCGCCTATGGCTACACCTTC
CDR3 protein: CASMAPGGAYGYTF

V gene: TRBV27
clone size: .
D gene: TRBD1
J gene: TRBJ2-3
CDR3 DNA: TGTGCCAGCAGTCCGGGGACAGGTAGCACAGATACGCAGTATTTT
CDR3 protein: CASSPGTGSTDTQYF

V gene: TRBV6-1
clone size: once
D gene: .
J gene: TRBJ2-7
CDR3 DNA: TGTGCCAGCAGTGAAATGTCCCAGGGTGGAGCGGGGCAGTACTTC
CDR3 protein: CASSEMSQGGAGQYF

V gene: TRBV7-6
clone size: .
D gene: TRBD1
J gene: TRBJ2-5
CDR3 DNA: TGTGCCAGCAGCTTAGTTGTGACAGGGGGAGGCGAGACCCAGTACTTC
CDR3 protein: CASSLVVTGGGETQYF

V gene: TRBV5-8
clone size: .
D gene: .
J gene: TRBJ1-4
CDR3 DNA: TGTGCCAGCAGCTTGGGAGGCGGCAGGGTTGCTGAAAAACTGTTTTTT
CDR3 protein: CASSLGGGRVAEKLFF

V gene: TRBV5-1
clone size: once
D gene: .
J gene: TRBJ1-4
CDR3 DNA: TGCGCCAGCAGCTTGCAGGAATCTGGGGAAAAACTGTTTTTT
CDR3 protein: CASSLQESGEKLFF

V gene: TRBV4-3
clone size: .
D gene: TRBD2
J gene: TRBJ2-3
CDR3 DNA: TGCGCCAGCAGCCGACTACTAGCGGGGAACACAGATACGCAGTATTTT
CDR3 protein: CASSRLLAGNTDTQYF

V gene: TRBV6-5
clone size: .
D gene: TRBD1
J gene: TRBJ2-7
CDR3 DNA: TGTGCCAGCAGTTCCTCGGGACAGGGGACCTACGAGCAGTACTTC
CDR3 protein: CASSSSGQGTYEQYF

V gene: TRBV5-5
clone size: once
D gene: TRBD1
J gene: TRBJ1-4
CDR3 DNA: TGTGCCAGCAGCTTGGATGCAGGGGGCCGTAAGGGTGAAAAACTGTTTTTT
CDR3 protein: CASSLDAGGRKGEKLFF

V gene: TRBV4-2
clone size: few
D gene: TRBD2
J gene: TRBJ2-3
CDR3 DNA: TGTGCCAGCAGCCTGACTAGCGGGGGAAGTATAGATACGCAGTATTTT
CDR3 protein: CASSLTSGGSIDTQYF

V gene: TRBV5-4
clone size: .
D gene: .
J gene: TRBJ2-3
CDR3 DNA: TGTGCCAGCAAGGAGGGGGGGGGCCGAGCAGATACGCAGTATTTT
CDR3 protein: CASKEGGGRADTQYF

V gene: TRBV27
clone size: .
D gene: .
J gene: TRBJ1-1
CDR3 DNA: TGTGCCAGCAGTTTTTGGGTAGGGACTGAAGCTTTCTTT
CDR3 protein: CASSFWVGTEAFF

V gene: TRBV4-2
clone size: .
D gene: TRBD2
J gene: TRBJ2-1
CDR3 DNA: TGTGCCAGCAGCCAAGAGATAGGCGGGGGGGCCTCTAGGGTGGTTGAGCAGTTCTTC
CDR3 protein: CASSQEIGGGASRVVEQFF

V gene: TRBV2
clone size: .
D gene: .
J gene: TRBJ1-2
CDR3 DNA: TGTGCCAGCAGTGCGTCCGGCGGGAAGAGCTACACCTTC
CDR3 protein: CASSASGGKSYTF

V gene: TRBV4-1
clone size: .
D gene: .
J gene: TRBJ2-5
CDR3 DNA: TGCGCCAGCAGCCAAGGGGTCCAAGAGACCCAGTACTTC
CDR3 protein: CASSQGVQETQYF

V gene: TRBV30
clone size: .
D gene: .
J gene: TRBJ2-2
CDR3 DNA: TGTGCCTGGAGTGTAACATCTAGCACCGGGGAGCTGTTTTTT
CDR3 protein: CAWSVTSSTGELFF

V gene: TRBV7-2
clone size: .
D gene: .
J gene: TRBJ2-7
CDR3 DNA: TGTGCCAGCAGCTTAGACGGCACCTACGAGCAGTACTTC
CDR3 protein: CASSLDGTYEQYF

V gene: TRBV5-1
clone size: .
D gene: .
J gene: TRBJ2-3
CDR3 DNA: TGCGCCAGCAGCGGACGGCCGGACTCCCGCTCGGATACGCAGTATTTT
CDR3 protein: CASSGRPDSRSDTQYF

V gene: TRBV6-1
clone size: .
D gene: .
J gene: TRBJ1-6
CDR3 DNA: TGTGCCATCGAGACTGTTACCGGTAATTCACCCCTCCACTTT
CDR3 protein: CAIETVTGNSPLHF

V gene: TRBV29-1
clone size: few
D gene: .
J gene: TRBJ1-2
CDR3 DNA: TGCAGCGCCCCGATGTATGATGGCTACACCTTC
CDR3 protein: CSAPMYDGYTF

V gene: TRBV6-5
clone size: .
D gene: .
J gene: TRBJ1-2
CDR3 DNA: TGTGCCAGCAGTTACTCGGGCAGGGGCGATGGCTACACCTTC
CDR3 protein: CASSYSGRGDGYTF

V gene: TRBV2
clone size: .
D gene: .
J gene: TRBJ1-4
CDR3 DNA: TGTGCCAGCACCGTTTACGGGGCGCGGGAAAAACTGTTTTTT
CDR3 protein: CASTVYGAREKLFF

V gene: TRBV15
clone size: .
D gene: TRBD1
J gene: TRBJ1-2
CDR3 DNA: TGTGCCACCAGCAGAGGCCCGGGACAGGGCTATGGCTACACCTTC
CDR3 protein: CATSRGPGQGYGYTF